This T cell receptor (beta chain) was recorded in a study of regulatory T cells in long-lasting Graves disease. The germline V and J ends were trimmed by 8 bases and 3 bases, with 10 bases remaining between them. The germline gives CDR1 KGHSH, CDR2 LQKENI. The CDR3 spans 13 residues. For TCR beta, libraries came from iRepertoire HTBI primers and Arm-PCR of CDR3 regions. TCRdb processed the multiplex PCR reads anew with MiXCR; each CDR3 protein has one entry. This table has roughly 220,000 distinct CDR3 sequences, 18% appearing once. Stated time point: newly diagnosed GD, antithyroid drugs for less than 3 months. PBMCs provided the RNA from which the TCR library was made.

Material: peripheral blood mononuclear cells (PBMCs), obtained at new diagnosis, from a patient treated with antithyroid drugs. The clonotype comes from a female donor with Graves disease. The rearrangement uses TRBV18 and TRBJ2-2; D unclear. CDR3 sequence (DNA): TGTGCCAGCCCGCGTGGAGACACCGGGGAGCTGTTTTTT. Residues: CASPRGDTGELFF.